This T cell receptor (beta chain) is drawn from a study of long-term antiretroviral therapy in people with HIV. Notes on the study in general: Clones that had undergone expansion before ART prevailed in the repertoire throughout all time points. Neither ART adherence, viral resistance nor therapy changes were documented. In HIV, the repertoires covered a tighter span of CDR3 lengths than in controls.

The sample holds one count of this clone. Its matching antigen is unknown. Going into DNA extraction, samples held 1-10 million cryopreserved PBMC. Sequencing relied on immunoSEQ assay v3.0, run at survey level. Clones were sequenced by immunoSEQ multiplex PCR, and TCRdb holds only the in-frame ones, with some missing. The table records tens of thousands of clones, 85% to 95% of them present only once. The CDR3 length is 20 residues. Germline assignment: CDR1 SGHTA and CDR2 FQGTGA. V lost 6 bases to trimming and J lost 7 bases; unmatched junction nucleotides: 23. The sequencing here drew on unsorted PBMCs, taken 5.3 years after starting antiretroviral therapy. The receptor's source is a man in his forties or fifties with HIV. The chain links TRBV7-3 to TRBJ2-3; TRBD2 agrees at 12 bases. CDR3 in amino acids: CASRFRDTFLLAGGPYTQYF. As DNA, the CDR3 is TGTGCCAGCAGATTCCGGGACACGTTTTTACTAGCGGGGGGACCGTATACGCAGTATTTT.